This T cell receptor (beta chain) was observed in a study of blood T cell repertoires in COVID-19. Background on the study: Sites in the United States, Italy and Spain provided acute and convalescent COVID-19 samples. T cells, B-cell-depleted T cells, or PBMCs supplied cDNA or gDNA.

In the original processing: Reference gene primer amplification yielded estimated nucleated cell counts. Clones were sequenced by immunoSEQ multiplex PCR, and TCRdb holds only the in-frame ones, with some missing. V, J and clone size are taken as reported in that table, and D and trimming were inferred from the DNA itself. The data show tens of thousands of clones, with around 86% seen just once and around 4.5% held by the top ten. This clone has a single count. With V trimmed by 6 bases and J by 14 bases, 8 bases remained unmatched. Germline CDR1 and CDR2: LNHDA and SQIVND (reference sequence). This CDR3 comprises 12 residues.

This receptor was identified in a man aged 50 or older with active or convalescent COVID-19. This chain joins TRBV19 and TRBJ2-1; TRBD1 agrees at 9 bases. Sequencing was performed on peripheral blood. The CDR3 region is CASSPGTGWKFF. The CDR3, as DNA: TGTGCCAGTAGCCCCGGGACAGGGTGGAAGTTCTTC.